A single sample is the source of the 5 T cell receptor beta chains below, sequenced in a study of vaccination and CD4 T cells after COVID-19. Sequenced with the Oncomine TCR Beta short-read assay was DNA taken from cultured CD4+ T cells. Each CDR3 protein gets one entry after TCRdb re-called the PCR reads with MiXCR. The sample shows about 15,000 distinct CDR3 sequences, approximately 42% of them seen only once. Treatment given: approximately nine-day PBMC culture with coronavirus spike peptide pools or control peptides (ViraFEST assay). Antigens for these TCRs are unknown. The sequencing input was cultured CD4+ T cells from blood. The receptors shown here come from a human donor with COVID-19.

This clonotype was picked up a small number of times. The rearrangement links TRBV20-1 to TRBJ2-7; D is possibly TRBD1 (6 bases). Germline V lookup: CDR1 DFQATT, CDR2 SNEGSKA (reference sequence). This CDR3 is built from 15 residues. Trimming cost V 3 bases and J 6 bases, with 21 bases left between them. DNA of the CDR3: TGCAGTGCTAGCCTACAGGGACGGCGAGAGGGCGAGCAGTACTTC. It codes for CSASLQGRREGEQYF.

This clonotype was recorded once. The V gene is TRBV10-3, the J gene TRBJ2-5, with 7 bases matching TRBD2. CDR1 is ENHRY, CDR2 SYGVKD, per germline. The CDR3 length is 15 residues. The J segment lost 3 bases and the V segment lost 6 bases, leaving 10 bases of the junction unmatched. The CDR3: CAISLSGLAEETQYF. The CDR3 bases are TGTGCCATCAGCCTTTCGGGGCTAGCGGAAGAGACCCAGTACTTC.

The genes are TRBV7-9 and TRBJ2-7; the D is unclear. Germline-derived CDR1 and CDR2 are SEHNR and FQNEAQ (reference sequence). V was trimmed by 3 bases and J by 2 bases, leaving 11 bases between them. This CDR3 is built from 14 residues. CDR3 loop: CASSFSPGPYEQYF. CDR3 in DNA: TGTGCCAGCAGCTTCTCTCCCGGGCCCTACGAGCAGTACTTC.

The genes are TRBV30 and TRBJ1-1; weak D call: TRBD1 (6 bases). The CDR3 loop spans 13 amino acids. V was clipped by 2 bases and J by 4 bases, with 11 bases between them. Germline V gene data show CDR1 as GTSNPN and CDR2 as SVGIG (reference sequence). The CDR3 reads CAWSTSRGTEAFF. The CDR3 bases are TGTGCCTGGAGTACTAGCAGGGGCACTGAAGCTTTCTTT.

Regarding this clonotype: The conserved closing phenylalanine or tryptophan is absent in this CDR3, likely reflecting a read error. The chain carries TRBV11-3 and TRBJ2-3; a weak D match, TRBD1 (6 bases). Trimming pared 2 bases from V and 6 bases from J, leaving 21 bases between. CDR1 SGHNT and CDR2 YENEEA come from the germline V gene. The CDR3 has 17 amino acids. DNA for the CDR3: TGTGCCAGCAGCTTACGTATGGGAAGGGGAAGGGGGGATACGCAGTATCTT. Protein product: CASSLRMGRGRGDTQYL.